A selection of T cell receptor beta chains follows, all from one sample in a study of blood T cell repertoires in COVID-19. Sequenced by immunoSEQ multiplex PCR; TCRdb stores in-frame clones only, minus some. The data hold more than 45,000 clones, with 83% observed a single time. Sequencing used peripheral blood. The origin of the receptors is a man in his forties with acute or convalescent COVID-19. Each CDR3 is given with its conserved first and last residue. Fields, in order: CDR3 protein, CDR3 DNA, clone size, D gene, V gene, J gene. A D gene is named only where the DNA matches it firmly. Size is stated for part of the rows, as once, few or many counts, or as a class when the clone is expanded.

CASSSGGGADTQYF,TGCGCCAGCAGCTCAGGTGGGGGGGCAGATACGCAGTATTTT,few,TRBD2,TRBV4-1,TRBJ2-3
CASSLATLNTEAFF,TGTGCCAGCAGCTTGGCTACCCTCAACACTGAAGCTTTCTTT,-,-,TRBV5-6,TRBJ1-1
CASSMGQGRASWNTGELFF,TGTGCCAGTAGTATGGGACAAGGCAGGGCTTCTTGGAACACCGGGGAGCTGTTTTTT,-,-,TRBV19,TRBJ2-2
CVPPGGEETQYF,TGTGTCCCACCCGGGGGTGAGGAGACCCAGTACTTC,-,-,TRBV19,TRBJ2-5
CASSVDLAPPYNEQFF,TGTGCCAGCAGCGTAGATCTAGCCCCCCCCTACAATGAGCAGTTCTTC,-,-,TRBV9,TRBJ2-1
CASSSDRADLREPQHF,TGTGCCAGCAGCTCCGACAGGGCGGACCTCAGGGAGCCCCAGCATTTT,-,TRBD1,TRBV7-9,TRBJ1-5
CASSETGQGLRETQYF,TGTGCCAGCAGCGAAACGGGACAAGGCCTCCGGGAGACCCAGTACTTC,-,-,TRBV11-2,TRBJ2-5
CAWSGDRNSPLHF,TGTGCCTGGAGTGGTGACAGAAATTCACCCCTCCACTTT,-,-,TRBV30,TRBJ1-6
CASQGLARYNEQFF,TGTGCCAGCCAGGGACTAGCGAGGTACAATGAGCAGTTCTTC,-,TRBD2,TRBV2,TRBJ2-1
CASSSPGKGNEKLFF,TGTGCCAGCAGCTCGCCAGGGAAGGGGAATGAAAAACTGTTTTTT,-,-,TRBV7-9,TRBJ1-4
CASSFLQGAYNEQFF,TGTGCCAGCAGTTTTCTCCAGGGGGCCTACAATGAGCAGTTCTTC,-,TRBD1,TRBV27,TRBJ2-1